This T cell receptor beta chain was documented in a study of blood T cell repertoires in COVID-19. Libraries were prepared by immunoSEQ multiplex PCR; TCRdb keeps only in-frame clonotypes and omits some of them. The sample contains approximately 250,000 clones, more than 85% of which appear only once. The V and J ends lost 9 bases and 5 bases, in that order; junction bases with no gene match: 5. The CDR3 is 14 residues long. Germline loops: CDR1 ENHRY, CDR2 SYGVKD. The V call is TRBV10-3, the J call TRBJ2-1; the match to TRBD2 covers 12 bases. The sequencing input was PBMCs or T cells enriched from blood (not recorded which). The TCR originated in a woman aged 25 to 39 who had recovered from COVID-19. In DNA form, the CDR3 reads TGTGCCATGGGGTCTAGCGGGAGGGACAATGAGCAGTTCTTC. Residues: CAMGSSGRDNEQFF.